The 14 T cell receptor beta chains given below trace back to one sample, sequenced in a study of beta chain features in type 1 diabetes (dated by TCRdb to between 2017 and 2018). Library generation was performed with the immunoSEQ multiplex PCR assay. The High Capacity cDNA Reverse Transcription Kit was used to reverse transcribe all of the isolated RNA, meaning that expressed TCRB transcripts were what got sequenced. TCRdb re-hosts the immuneACCESS table, in-frame sequences only. Its copies lack some clones; in the studies checked, an unresolved V gene accounts for under half of them, and the cause for the rest is not known. The sample yields hundreds of thousands of clones; 8% were counted once. The top ten hold approximately 0.44% of the sample. Source material: central memory CD4+ T cells from blood. The receptors come from a woman between 18 and 29 years old in good health.

The gene calls are TRBV5-4 and TRBJ2-5; D may correspond to TRBD1 or TRBD2 (6 bases each). The V gene lost 3 bases and the J gene lost 5 bases, with 17 bases spanning the gap. Germline lookup yields CDR1 SGHNT and CDR2 YYREEE (reference sequence). This CDR3 is 15 amino acids long. The CDR3 loop is CASSWGPASEETQYF. In DNA form, the CDR3 reads TGTGCCAGCAGCTGGGGGCCGGCTAGCGAGGAGACCCAGTACTTC.

This clone occurred a few times. J is TRBJ2-1 and V is TRBV14, with 7 positions matching TRBD2. CDR1 is SGHDN and CDR2 is FVKESK in the germline V gene. The V segment lost 1 base and the J segment 9 bases; nucleotides outside the gene matches: 6. This CDR3 is built from 14 residues. Here the CDR3 DNA reads TGTGCCAGCAGCCAAGGGCTAGCGGAGGGTGAGCAGTTCTTC. It yields the protein CASSQGLAEGEQFF. Using reference TRBV14 and TRBJ2-1 for the parts outside the CDR3, the full variable domain is EAGVTQFPSHSVIEKGQTVTLRCDPISGHDNLYWYRRVMGKEIKFLLHFVKESKQDESGMPNNRFLAERTGGTYSTLKVQPAELEDSGVYFCASSQGLAEGEQFFGPGTRLTVL.

This clone was recorded many times. The chain uses TRBV7-3 and TRBJ2-2, with no clear D. The CDR3 spans 14 residues. Germline CDR1 SGHTA, CDR2 FQGTGA. Trimming stripped 5 bases from V and 6 bases from J, with 13 bases between. The chain's CDR3 is CASSRHPVAGELFF. The CDR3 DNA sequence: TGTGCCAGCAGCCGCCACCCAGTTGCCGGGGAGCTGTTTTTT.

The chain carries TRBV18 and TRBJ1-2; 8 nucleotides agree with TRBD1. J was trimmed by 5 bases and V by 6 bases; bases with no gene match: 8. Germline assignment: CDR1 KGHSH and CDR2 LQKENI. CDR3 size: 14 residues. The CDR3 is CASSSGQGSYGYTF. CDR3 in DNA: TGTGCCAGCTCCTCCGGACAGGGAAGTTATGGCTACACCTTC.

The gene calls are TRBV7-8 and TRBJ2-6; unclear D gene. V gave up 3 bases and J gave up 5 bases, with 5 bases separating them. Germline-derived CDR1 and CDR2 are SGHVS and FQNEAQ. CDR3 length equals 13 residues. CDR3 residues: CASSLWRANVLTF. CDR3 nucleotides: TGTGCCAGCAGCTTGTGGAGGGCCAACGTCCTGACTTTC.

This clone was picked up a small number of times. The chain joins TRBV13 to TRBJ1-3; no firm D call. CDR1 and CDR2 (germline): PRHDT, FYEKMQ (reference sequence). The V and J ends lost 5 bases and 2 bases respectively, with 10 bases between them. The CDR3 sequence is 14 residues long. CDR3 DNA sequence: TGTGCCAGCAGCCAAAGAACCACTGGAAACACCATATATTTT. Translating it yields CASSQRTTGNTIYF.

This clone appeared many times. J is TRBJ2-2 and V is TRBV15; D might be TRBD2 (5 bases). The CDR3 runs 13 residues. Germline CDR1 LNHNV, CDR2 YYDKDF (reference sequence). V gave up 5 bases and J gave up 6 bases, with 10 bases separating them. CDR3 DNA: TGTGCCACCAGCCGAGGGCCCTCCGGGGAGCTGTTTTTT. It specifies CATSRGPSGELFF.

This clone showed up many times. This sequence joins TRBV5-1 and TRBJ1-2, with 8 bases identical to TRBD1. The CDR3 runs to 14 residues. Germline V gene sequence: CDR1 SGHRS, CDR2 YFSETQ. V was pared by 3 bases and J by 3 bases, with 4 bases of the junction left unmatched. CDR3 in amino acids: CASSWETGDYGYTF. The CDR3 DNA is TGCGCCAGCAGCTGGGAGACAGGGGACTATGGCTACACCTTC.

This clone was recorded a few times. The chain carries TRBV29-1 and TRBJ2-3, with a possible D match to TRBD2 (6 bases). CDR3 size: 14 residues. V lost 1 base, J lost 4 bases, and 12 bases lay in between. Looked up from germline, CDR1 is SQVTM and CDR2 is ANQGSEA. The CDR3 loop reads CSVEGGSGADTQYF. CDR3 nucleotide sequence: TGCAGCGTTGAAGGGGGATCGGGGGCAGATACGCAGTATTTT.

V and J are TRBV7-8 and TRBJ2-7; TRBD1 is a possible D gene (6 bases). The CDR3 has 14 residues. The V and J ends lost 5 bases and 0 bases respectively, with 11 bases between them. CDR1 and CDR2 from the germline V gene are SGHVS and FQNEAQ. The CDR3: CASSRGHLSYEQYF. CDR3 coding DNA: TGTGCCAGCAGCCGGGGACACCTCTCCTACGAGCAGTACTTC.

This clone was found a few times. The gene calls are TRBV11-2 and TRBJ2-3; D is undetermined. The germline gives CDR1 SGHAT, CDR2 FQNNGV. V lost 4 bases, J lost 6 bases, and 8 bases lay in between. The CDR3 is made up of 12 amino acids. For the CDR3, the DNA is TGTGCCAGCAGCTCCATCGGGGATACGCAGTATTTT. It yields the protein CASSSIGDTQYF.

V usage is TRBV28 and J usage is TRBJ1-2; weak D call: TRBD1 (5 bases). CDR1 is MDHEN, CDR2 SYDVKM, per germline. Trimming stripped 6 bases from V and 5 bases from J, with 13 bases between. The CDR3 extends over 13 amino acids. In nucleotides, the CDR3 is TGTGCCAGCAGCCAGGGTCTCCAGTATGGCTACACCTTC. This sequence encodes CASSQGLQYGYTF.

This clone was seen a handful of times. The rearrangement links TRBV7-2 to TRBJ2-5; weak D call: TRBD1 (6 bases). The CDR3 is 15 amino acids. V was cut by 5 bases and J by 5 bases, with 18 bases left in between. Germline V lookup: CDR1 SGHTA, CDR2 FQGNSA. The DNA for the CDR3 is TGTGCCAGCAGCCCCCAGTGGGGGCGCGCGGAGACCCAGTACTTC. Protein: CASSPQWGRAETQYF.

This clone was seen many times. The rearrangement links TRBV15 to TRBJ2-1, with D hard to call. Germline V gives CDR1 LNHNV, CDR2 YYDKDF (reference sequence). V lost 4 bases to trimming and J lost 9 bases, with 7 bases between them. The CDR3 consists of 11 residues. CDR3 sequence: CATSKWGEQFF. Written as DNA, the CDR3 is TGTGCCACCAGCAAATGGGGTGAGCAGTTCTTC.